This TCR beta chain derives from a study of blood T cell repertoires in COVID-19. Overall study: Acute-phase and convalescent COVID-19 samples originated in the United States, Italy and Spain.

In terms of age and location, participants ranged from about 18 to 95 years and lived in approximately 24 US areas. Participant reports of clinical history set cohort assignment. This CDR3 has 17 residues. CDR1 is MNHEY, CDR2 SMNVEV, per germline (reference sequence). The V segment lost 2 bases and the J segment 7 bases; nucleotides outside the gene matches: 9. Authors' data handling: Reference gene primers were amplified, and this amplification served to estimate nucleated cell counts. Data came from immunoSEQ multiplex PCR; TCRdb stores just in-frame clones and leaves some out. The DNA gave D and trimming, while V, J and clone size come from that table. The sample consists of 100,000 to 150,000 clones, 84% of them appearing once.

The rearrangement uses TRBV27 and TRBJ2-1, with 12 bases aligning to TRBD1. The source of this sequence is a man in his forties or fifties with acute COVID-19. Sequences were obtained from PBMCs or T cells enriched from blood (not recorded which). CDR3 in DNA: TGTGCCAGCAGTTTACTCTCGGGACAGGGGGCCGGGAATGAGCAGTTCTTC. It translates to CASSLLSGQGAGNEQFF.